The source of this TCR beta chain is a study of T cell responses to AZD1222 COVID-19 vaccine. Overall study: Second-dose timings of about 4 or about 12 weeks were pooled.

Study-level results: The sample set comprised mostly white British donors with more females, and clonal diversity was possibly underestimated.

Comments on this clone: Its antigen is not known.

This CDR3 comprises 14 residues. The V gene lost 3 bases and the J gene lost 0 bases, with 12 bases spanning the gap. Germline V gene sequence: CDR1 DFQATT, CDR2 SNEGSKA (reference sequence). Sequencing was performed with immunoSEQ multiplex PCR; in TCRdb, only in-frame clones are kept and a portion is missing. In the table there are 150,000 or so clones, just under 95% of which are singletons. The receptor was isolated from an adult in good health. This chain joins TRBV20-1 and TRBJ2-7; perhaps D is TRBD1 or TRBD2 (6 bases each). The sequenced sample was peripheral blood, obtained on day 0 of AZD1222 vaccination. This chain's CDR3 is CSASTGANSYEQYF. The CDR3 coding sequence is TGCAGTGCTAGTACGGGGGCAAACTCCTACGAGCAGTACTTC.